These T cell receptor beta chains were read from a single sample in a study of brain T cells in children with intractable seizures. Produced via immunoSEQ multiplex PCR; TCRdb's table is partial and in-frame only. The repertoire holds hundreds of thousands of clones, with 85% to 95% as singletons. The sample consisted of peripheral blood, taken approximately 5 months after surgery. The origin of the receptors is a boy under two years old with tuberous sclerosis and intractable seizures. Both conserved end residues are part of each CDR3. A D gene is named only where the DNA matches it firmly. For some rows the clone size is stated as once, few or many, or as a class when expanded; others skip it.

TRBV27	-	-	TRBJ2-7	CASSTISSYEQYF	TGTGCCAGCAGTACGATCAGCTCCTACGAGCAGTACTTC
TRBV18	TRBD1	-	TRBJ1-4	CASSPGTGNEKLFF	TGTGCCAGCTCACCCGGGACAGGGAATGAAAAACTGTTTTTT
TRBV5-4	-	-	TRBJ2-6	CASSIGRLSGANVLTF	TGTGCCAGCAGCATCGGACGTCTCTCTGGGGCCAACGTCCTGACTTTC
TRBV6-1	TRBD1	-	TRBJ1-2	CASSSTGGGGYTF	TGTGCCAGCAGCTCAACAGGGGGCGGTGGCTACACCTTC
TRBV3-1/TRBV3-2	-	-	TRBJ1-2	CASSQDAGLDYGYTF	TGTGCCAGCAGCCAAGATGCAGGGTTAGACTATGGCTACACCTTC
TRBV27	-	-	TRBJ2-7	CASSLRGGFYEQYF	TGTGCCAGCAGTTTAAGGGGGGGTTTCTACGAGCAGTACTTC
TRBV6-5	TRBD1	-	TRBJ1-2	CASSYDRASGYTF	TGTGCCAGCAGTTACGACAGGGCTAGTGGCTACACCTTC
TRBV7-3	-	-	TRBJ2-7	CASSLTSEHEQYF	TGTGCCAGCAGCTTAACGTCTGAGCACGAGCAGTACTTC
TRBV9	-	-	TRBJ2-1	CASSVAPGSYNEQFF	TGTGCCAGCAGCGTAGCCCCCGGGAGTTACAATGAGCAGTTCTTC
TRBV13	-	-	TRBJ1-3	CASSSRGGWTGNTIYF	TGTGCCAGCAGCTCCCGAGGGGGATGGACTGGAAACACCATATATTTT
TRBV19	TRBD2	-	TRBJ2-7	CASSKGTSGSLYEQYF	TGTGCCAGTAGCAAAGGGACTAGCGGGAGTCTATACGAGCAGTACTTC
TRBV3-1/TRBV3-2	TRBD2	-	TRBJ2-5	CASSQSPGGQETQYF	TGTGCCAGCAGCCAATCCCCGGGAGGCCAAGAGACCCAGTACTTC
TRBV11-2	-	-	TRBJ1-1	CASSLALFPQGGQGTEAFF	TGTGCCAGCAGCTTAGCCCTTTTCCCACAGGGAGGGCAGGGCACTGAAGCTTTCTTT
TRBV11-2	-	-	TRBJ2-5	CASSFRLGDQETQYF	TGTGCCAGCAGCTTTCGGCTGGGGGACCAAGAGACCCAGTACTTC
TRBV15	TRBD1	few	TRBJ1-1	CATSRQGAAEAFF	TGTGCCACCAGCAGGCAGGGGGCCGCTGAAGCTTTCTTT
TRBV11-2	-	-	TRBJ1-3	CASSLLRSGNTIYF	TGTGCCAGCAGCCTCCTCAGGTCTGGAAACACCATATATTTT
TRBV13	-	-	TRBJ2-1	CASVLQSSYNEQFF	TGTGCCAGCGTACTCCAGAGCTCCTACAATGAGCAGTTCTTC
TRBV5-5	-	-	TRBJ1-1	CASSFGLGSEAFF	TGTGCCAGCAGCTTCGGTTTAGGGTCTGAAGCTTTCTTT
TRBV4-1	-	-	TRBJ1-5	CASSPSQGNQPQHF	TGCGCCAGCAGCCCCTCACAGGGAAATCAGCCCCAGCATTTT
TRBV10-1	TRBD2	-	TRBJ2-3	CASSESLAGGTDTQYF	TGCGCCAGCAGTGAGTCTCTAGCGGGAGGCACAGATACGCAGTATTTT
TRBV6-5	-	-	TRBJ1-2	CASSYRLGEGGYTF	TGTGCCAGCAGTTACCGTTTGGGGGAGGGTGGCTACACCTTC
TRBV11-2	TRBD2	-	TRBJ2-4	CASSLAGGLAKNIQYF	TGTGCCAGCAGCTTAGCGGGAGGGCTAGCCAAAAACATTCAGTACTTC
TRBV18	-	-	TRBJ1-2	CASSPIQRQGQDYGYTF	TGTGCCAGCTCACCAATTCAGCGTCAGGGGCAGGACTATGGCTACACCTTC
TRBV2	TRBD1	-	TRBJ1-2	CASSVQGGDGYTF	TGTGCCAGCAGTGTACAGGGGGGGGATGGCTACACCTTC
TRBV14	-	-	TRBJ1-6	CASSHQGWKDNNSPLHF	TGTGCCAGCAGCCACCAAGGGTGGAAGGATAATAATTCACCCCTCCACTTT
TRBV7-2	TRBD1	-	TRBJ2-4	CASSPPGQWKNIQYF	TGTGCCAGCAGCCCTCCGGGACAGTGGAAAAACATTCAGTACTTC
TRBV4-1	TRBD1	-	TRBJ2-1	CASSQVEGQVNEQFF	TGCGCCAGCAGCCAAGTAGAGGGACAGGTGAATGAGCAGTTCTTC
TRBV19	TRBD1	-	TRBJ2-7	CASSPMLDRVYEQYF	TGTGCCAGTAGTCCAATGTTGGACAGGGTCTACGAGCAGTACTTC
TRBV4-2	-	-	TRBJ2-7	CASSHTGSSYEQYF	TGTGCCAGCAGCCACACCGGGAGCTCCTACGAGCAGTACTTC
TRBV18	-	-	TRBJ1-4	CASSRREPSNEKLFF	TGTGCCAGCTCGCGAAGGGAGCCATCTAATGAAAAACTGTTTTTT
TRBV13	-	-	TRBJ2-7	CASSLGAESSYEQYF	TGTGCCAGCAGCCTGGGAGCGGAATCTTCCTACGAGCAGTACTTC
TRBV4-1	-	-	TRBJ1-2	CASSQIVSGNYGYTF	TGCGCCAGCAGCCAAATTGTTTCAGGAAACTATGGCTACACCTTC
TRBV27	-	-	TRBJ1-2	CASSAGIKDGYTF	TGTGCCAGCAGTGCAGGCATCAAGGATGGCTACACCTTC
TRBV11-3	-	-	TRBJ1-4	CASSLGGNEKLFF	TGTGCCAGCAGCTTAGGGGGTAACGAAAAACTGTTTTTT
TRBV13	TRBD1	-	TRBJ1-5	CATRTGRNQPQHF	TGTGCCACCAGGACAGGGCGAAATCAGCCCCAGCATTTT
TRBV7-2	-	few	TRBJ1-2	CASSLGTVYGYTF	TGTGCCAGCAGCTTAGGGACAGTTTATGGCTACACCTTC
TRBV2	TRBD2	-	TRBJ2-1	CASRRPTSGAAYNEQFF	TGTGCCAGCAGGCGACCGACTAGCGGGGCTGCCTACAATGAGCAGTTCTTC
TRBV5-1	-	-	TRBJ2-1	CASSLRGDEPLDEQFF	TGCGCCAGCAGCTTGCGCGGGGACGAACCTTTAGATGAGCAGTTCTTC